These 27 T cell receptor beta chains share one sample of origin, sequenced in a study of blood T cell repertoires in COVID-19. Sequencing used immunoSEQ multiplex PCR; TCRdb keeps in-frame clones, though not all of them. The sample has 300,000 or so clones, 87% seen once. Input material: peripheral blood. Source of these receptors: a woman aged 40 to 50 who had recovered from COVID-19.

The genes are TRBV2 and TRBJ1-1; D uncertain. V lost 2 bases and J 0 bases, leaving 10 bases between the germline ends. Germline V gene sequence: CDR1 SNHLY, CDR2 FYNNEI. The CDR3 totals 15 residues. In nucleotides, the CDR3 is TGTGCCAGCAGTGAATTAGGGAGCATGAACACTGAAGCTTTCTTT. Residues: CASSELGSMNTEAFF.

This chain joins TRBV2 and TRBJ2-7; a weak D match, TRBD2 (6 bases). V lost 8 bases and J 3 bases, leaving 17 bases between the germline ends. This CDR3 has 14 residues. Per germline, CDR1 SNHLY and CDR2 FYNNEI. Here the CDR3 reads CASGPGRYLYEQYF. CDR3 bases: TGTGCCAGCGGCCCCGGGAGATACCTCTACGAGCAGTACTTC. Filled out from reference TRBV2 and TRBJ2-7, the complete variable domain reads EPEVTQTPSHQVTQMGQEVILRCVPISNHLYFYWYRQILGQKVEFLVSFYNNEISEKSEIFDDQFSVERPDGSNFTLKIRSTKLEDSAMYFCASGPGRYLYEQYFGPGTRLTVT.

The V and J genes are TRBV7-2 and TRBJ1-6, with a possible D match to TRBD1 (5 bases). The germline V gene has CDR1 SGHTA and CDR2 FQGNSA. The germline V and J ends were trimmed by 3 bases and 0 bases, with 12 bases remaining between them. The CDR3 extends over 17 amino acids. This CDR3 is CASSFGHSSSYNSPLHF. For the CDR3, the DNA is TGTGCCAGCAGCTTTGGACATTCAAGCTCCTATAATTCACCCCTCCACTTT.

V is TRBV2 and J is TRBJ2-1; 7 nucleotides match TRBD1. Germline lookup yields CDR1 SNHLY and CDR2 FYNNEI. This CDR3 spans 15 amino acids. J gave up 7 bases and V 3 bases, and 9 bases lay outside the gene matches. CDR3: CASSDDRARRNEQFF. CDR3 bases: TGTGCCAGCAGTGACGACAGGGCTCGACGGAATGAGCAGTTCTTC.

J is TRBJ2-3 and V is TRBV7-3; 7 bases match TRBD1. The CDR3 length is 15 residues. Per the germline V gene, CDR1 is SGHTA and CDR2 is FQGTGA. V trimming: 5 bases; J trimming: 1 base; junction bases outside the gene matches: 6. CDR3 loop: CASSPSGTGTDTQYF. As DNA, the CDR3 is TGTGCCAGCAGCCCATCCGGGACAGGCACAGATACGCAGTATTTT.

This sequence joins TRBV7-8 and TRBJ1-2, with a weak D call TRBD1 (6 bases). The germline CDR1 and CDR2 sequences are SGHVS and FQNEAQ. V lost 2 bases to trimming and J lost 7 bases, with 20 bases between them. The CDR3 runs 16 residues. The CDR3 DNA is TGTGCCAGCAGCTTAAGGATGCGGGGGCCTGGCGGTGGCTACACCTTC. It specifies CASSLRMRGPGGGYTF.

The chain has TRBV3-1 (or the pseudogene TRBV3-2) and TRBJ2-7; 8 bases align to TRBD1. J lost 4 bases, V lost 7 bases, and 9 bases had no gene match. The CDR3 runs 14 residues. Germline loops: CDR1 LGHDT, CDR2 YNNKEL (reference sequence). CDR3 protein: CASTPGTGVYEQYF. CDR3 DNA sequence: TGTGCCAGCACCCCTGGGACAGGAGTGTACGAGCAGTACTTC.

The chain has TRBV5-8 and TRBJ1-3; D gene uncertain. V was cut by 0 bases and J by 3 bases, with 7 bases left in between. The CDR3 sequence is 14 residues long. Germline assignment: CDR1 SGHTS and CDR2 YDEGEE. In DNA form, the CDR3 reads TGTGCCAGCAGCTTGGGGCTTTATGGAAACACCATATATTTT. As protein: CASSLGLYGNTIYF. The entire variable domain, with the rest obtained from reference TRBV5-8 and TRBJ1-3, is as follows: EAGVTQSPTHLIKTRGQQATLRCSPISGHTSVYWYQQALGLGLQFLLWYDEGEERNRGNFPPRFSGRQFPNYSSELNVNALELEDSALYLCASSLGLYGNTIYFGEGSWLTVV.

This clone appeared a few times. V gene TRBV3-1 (or the pseudogene TRBV3-2) combines with J gene TRBJ2-1, with TRBD2 matching 16 bases. The CDR3 is 15 amino acids. Germline values: CDR1 LGHDT, CDR2 YNNKEL (reference sequence). V lost 5 bases, J lost 10 bases, and 5 bases stayed unmatched. The CDR3 DNA sequence: TGTGCCAGCAGCACCGGGACTAGCGGGGGGGCAGAGCAGTTCTTC. Translation gives CASSTGTSGGAEQFF.

The chain has TRBV6-4 and TRBJ2-7, with D possibly being TRBD2 (5 bases). V was pared by 5 bases and J by 5 bases, with 19 bases between. There are 15 residues in the CDR3. Germline loops: CDR1 MRHNA, CDR2 SNTAGT. CDR3 DNA sequence: TGTGCCAGCAGTTCCCCACCCGGGGTGGCCCACGAGCAGTACTTC. As protein: CASSSPPGVAHEQYF.

This chain joins TRBV30 and TRBJ2-2; 8 positions match TRBD1. This CDR3 contains 16 residues. Trimming cost V 4 bases and J 6 bases; bases outside gene matches: 13. The V gene's germline CDR1 is GTSNPN and CDR2 SVGIG (reference sequence). This CDR3 reads CAWMERARGLAGELFF. DNA for the CDR3: TGTGCCTGGATGGAAAGGGCCAGGGGGCTTGCCGGGGAGCTGTTTTTT.

J is TRBJ1-1 and V is TRBV2, with no clear D. V was trimmed by 7 bases and J by 4 bases, leaving 13 bases between them. The CDR3 is made up of 13 amino acids. Germline V gene sequence: CDR1 SNHLY, CDR2 FYNNEI. Here the CDR3 DNA reads TGTGCCAGCAACCTATACGGGGTCACTGAAGCTTTCTTT. As protein: CASNLYGVTEAFF.

The CDR3 loop reads CASSHPPGTGHQKSYEQYF. The CDR3 region has the DNA TGTGCCAGCAGCCACCCCCCGGGGACAGGGCACCAAAAATCATACGAGCAGTACTTC. J is TRBJ2-7 and V is TRBV3-1 (or the pseudogene TRBV3-2); 9 bases match TRBD1. The CDR3 consists of 19 residues. Looked up from germline, CDR1 is LGHDT and CDR2 is YNNKEL (reference sequence). The V segment lost 3 bases and the J segment 4 bases; nucleotides outside the gene matches: 19.

This chain connects TRBV24-1 to TRBJ2-2, with D possibly being TRBD2 (6 bases). The germline V gene encodes CDR1 KGHDR and CDR2 SFDVKD. V dropped 3 bases and J dropped 4 bases, with 8 bases sitting between them. The CDR3 covers 14 residues. The CDR3: CATSDTGGTGELFF. The DNA for the CDR3 is TGTGCCACCAGTGATACCGGGGGCACCGGGGAGCTGTTTTTT.

The rearrangement joins TRBV6-2 or TRBV6-3 to TRBJ2-5; D gene unclear. The length of the CDR3 is 13 residues. The V end lost 2 bases, the J end lost 6 bases, and 10 bases lay between the germline ends. Germline CDR1 is MNHEY and CDR2 is SVGEGT. The CDR3 protein is CASSYGVTKTQYF. CDR3 bases: TGTGCCAGCAGTTACGGCGTGACAAAGACCCAGTACTTC.

This sequence joins TRBV4-1 and TRBJ1-5; 10 bases are shared with TRBD1. This CDR3 spans 20 amino acids. Trimming took 1 base from V and 3 from J; bases not matched to a gene: 15. From germline, CDR1 is MGHRA and CDR2 YSYEKL. The CDR3 reads CASSQGGQTGGFEVNQPQHF. CDR3 nucleotides: TGCGCCAGCAGCCAAGGGGGTCAGACAGGGGGCTTTGAGGTCAATCAGCCCCAGCATTTT.

The chain uses TRBV9 and TRBJ1-2, with 7 bases matching TRBD1. The CDR3 spans 15 residues. CDR1 and CDR2 from the germline V gene are SGDLS and YYNGEE. The V gene end was trimmed by 4 bases and the J gene end by 4 bases; junction bases not matched to a gene: 10. The CDR3: CASSLRTGAAYGYTF. Written as DNA, the CDR3 is TGTGCCAGCAGCCTTAGGACAGGCGCCGCCTATGGCTACACCTTC.

This chain uses TRBV18 with TRBJ2-3; no firm D call. Germline loops: CDR1 KGHSH, CDR2 LQKENI. The CDR3 runs to 14 residues. Trimming took 3 bases from V and 0 from J, leaving 7 bases between them. CDR3 in DNA: TGTGCCAGCTCACCCTCAACTAGCACAGATACGCAGTATTTT. This translates into CASSPSTSTDTQYF.

This rearrangement joins TRBV3-1 (or the pseudogene TRBV3-2) to TRBJ2-7; D is perhaps TRBD2 (5 bases). V was trimmed by 0 bases and J by 1 base, leaving 10 bases between them. The CDR3 has 15 amino acids. The germline V gene has CDR1 LGHDT and CDR2 YNNKEL (reference sequence). The CDR3 is CASSQDRRGSYEQYF. The CDR3 DNA is TGTGCCAGCAGCCAAGATCGGAGAGGGTCCTACGAGCAGTACTTC.

This chain connects TRBV9 to TRBJ1-2, with a weak D call TRBD1 (5 bases). Germline values: CDR1 SGDLS, CDR2 YYNGEE. The CDR3 is 12 amino acids. Trimming shortened V by 4 bases and J by 3 bases, and 7 bases separated the two germline ends. CDR3 amino acids: CASSPGDYGYTF. The CDR3 nucleotides read TGTGCCAGCAGCCCGGGGGACTATGGCTACACCTTC.

The genes are TRBV10-3 and TRBJ2-7; 12 positions agree with TRBD1. J was trimmed by 5 bases and V by 6 bases; bases with no gene match: 20. Per the germline V gene, CDR1 is ENHRY and CDR2 is SYGVKD. The CDR3 has 19 amino acids. CDR3 amino acids: CAIRVPGTGGQIGRNEQYF. As DNA, the CDR3 is TGTGCCATCAGGGTCCCCGGGACAGGGGGCCAAATAGGACGTAACGAGCAGTACTTC.

The CDR3 is CASSRGPSYEQYF. CDR3 bases: TGTGCCAGCAGCCGAGGGCCCTCCTACGAGCAGTACTTC. The gene calls are TRBV7-6 and TRBJ2-7, with D possibly being TRBD2 (5 bases). The V and J ends lost 5 bases and 0 bases respectively, with 8 bases between them. Germline CDR1 and CDR2: SGHVS and FNYEAQ. This CDR3 spans 13 amino acids.

The chain uses TRBV9 and TRBJ2-1; TRBD2 matches 11 bases. The CDR3 is 15 residues long. The germline gives CDR1 SGDLS, CDR2 YYNGEE. J was trimmed by 6 bases and V by 2 bases; bases with no gene match: 4. As DNA, the CDR3 is TGTGCCAGCAGCGTTACGGGACTAGCGGCCAATGAGCAGTTCTTC. Amino acid sequence: CASSVTGLAANEQFF.

V gene TRBV19 combines with J gene TRBJ1-1; TRBD1 aligns across 7 bases. Germline loops: CDR1 LNHDA, CDR2 SQIVND (reference sequence). The J segment lost 4 bases and the V segment lost 6 bases, leaving 2 bases of the junction unmatched. The CDR3 spans 12 residues. CDR3 coding DNA: TGTGCCAGTAGAAACAGGGGCACTGAAGCTTTCTTT. Its translation is CASRNRGTEAFF.

The genes are TRBV5-1 and TRBJ2-3, with D uncertain. The CDR3 has 13 amino acids. Per the germline V gene, CDR1 is SGHRS and CDR2 is YFSETQ. With 4 bases removed from V and 10 bases from J, the gap between germline ends came to 16 bases. DNA of the CDR3: TGCGCCAGCAGCCCCGGAATCAGCGATGCGCAGTATTTT. Protein product: CASSPGISDAQYF.

This clone was picked up one time. The V gene is TRBV4-3, the J gene TRBJ1-4; D is unresolved. CDR1 is LGHNA and CDR2 is YSLEER in the germline V gene. V lost 4 bases and J 0 bases, leaving 9 bases between the germline ends. The CDR3 has 15 residues. The CDR3 region is CASSPRAATNEKLFF. Written as DNA, the CDR3 is TGCGCCAGCAGCCCAAGAGCGGCAACTAATGAAAAACTGTTTTTT.

The rearrangement links TRBV3-1 (or the pseudogene TRBV3-2) to TRBJ1-5, with 8 bases lining up with TRBD1. From germline, CDR1 is LGHDT and CDR2 YNNKEL (reference sequence). The CDR3 covers 14 residues. Germline trimming cut 1 base from V and 6 bases from J; bases unmatched to any gene: 2. The CDR3 region has the DNA TGTGCCAGCAGCCAAGTGACAGGGGCTCAGCCCCAGCATTTT. Its protein is CASSQVTGAQPQHF.